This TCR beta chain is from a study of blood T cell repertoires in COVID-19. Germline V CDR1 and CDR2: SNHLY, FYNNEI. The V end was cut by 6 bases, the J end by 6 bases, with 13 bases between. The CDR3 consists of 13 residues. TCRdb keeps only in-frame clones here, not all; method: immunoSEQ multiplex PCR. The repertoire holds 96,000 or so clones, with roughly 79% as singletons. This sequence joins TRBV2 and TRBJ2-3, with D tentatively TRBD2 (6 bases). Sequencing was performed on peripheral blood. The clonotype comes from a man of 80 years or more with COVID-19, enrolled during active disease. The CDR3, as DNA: TGTGCCAGCAGGGGTAACCTAGCGGATACGCAGTATTTT. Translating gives CASRGNLADTQYF.